These 18 T cell receptor beta chains were all obtained from the same sample, sequenced in a study of shared clonotypes between healthy human individuals. Selected positively for CCR7 and CD45RO-negative, naive CD8 cells excluded terminally differentiated effector memory CD45RA+ cells. Measured with immunoSEQ multiplex PCR; TCRdb has only the in-frame clones, and not every one. The sample lists about 1,800,000 clones, roughly 94% occurring once. Input material: naive CD8+ T cells sorted from blood. All receptors come from a man aged 18 to 29 in good health.

The CDR3 here is CASSSYPGQEKLFF. DNA of the CDR3: TGTGCCAGCAGCTCTTATCCGGGACAGGAAAAACTGTTTTTT. This chain joins TRBV7-2 and TRBJ1-4; TRBD1 agrees at 7 bases. J lost 8 bases, V lost 4 bases, and 7 bases had no gene match. The germline gives CDR1 SGHTA, CDR2 FQGNSA. CDR3 length: 14 residues.

In the case of this clone: Other DNA sequences in this specimen translate into the identical CDR3. The genes are TRBV13 and TRBJ2-7; D is undetermined. V lost 3 bases and J 3 bases, leaving 9 bases between the germline ends. Per the germline V gene, CDR1 is PRHDT and CDR2 is FYEKMQ (reference sequence). The CDR3 is 13 amino acids. The CDR3: CASSFGQDYEQYF. The CDR3 coding sequence is TGTGCCAGCAGCTTCGGCCAGGACTACGAGCAGTACTTC.

This sequence joins TRBV10-2 and TRBJ2-7; D remains unclear. The CDR3 is 14 amino acids. From germline, CDR1 is WSHSY and CDR2 SAAADI. V lost 5 bases to trimming and J lost 5 bases, with 16 bases between them. DNA for the CDR3: TGCGCCAGCAGTTGGGTAGGACGCGGCGACGAGCAGTACTTC. It yields the protein CASSWVGRGDEQYF.

Remarks on this clone: At the DNA level, this CDR3 is encoded by other sequences in the same sample as well. The chain carries TRBV25-1 and TRBJ2-7, with a possible D match to TRBD1 (6 bases). V lost 3 bases and J 1 base, leaving 7 bases between the germline ends. The germline V gene encodes CDR1 MGHDK and CDR2 SYGVNS. This CDR3 region has 13 residues. CDR3: CASSERGSYEQYF. DNA of the CDR3: TGTGCCAGCAGTGAGAGGGGGTCCTACGAGCAGTACTTC.

The chain uses TRBV27 and TRBJ1-5; unclear D gene. Germline V gives CDR1 MNHEY, CDR2 SMNVEV (reference sequence). The CDR3 is 15 amino acids. V was clipped by 5 bases and J by 7 bases, with 18 bases between them. The CDR3 DNA is TGTGCCAGCAGTCCCCTGGGTGGGGAAGGGCAGCCCCAGCATTTT. Residues: CASSPLGGEGQPQHF.

The V and J genes are TRBV30 and TRBJ1-1; D is uncertain. The CDR3 is 15 residues long. The germline V gene has CDR1 GTSNPN and CDR2 SVGIG (reference sequence). V was cut by 3 bases and J by 3 bases, with 17 bases left in between. CDR3 in amino acids: CAWSREGMVDTEAFF. CDR3 in DNA: TGTGCCTGGAGCCGGGAAGGGATGGTCGACACTGAAGCTTTCTTT.

Only one count was recorded for this clone. The V call is TRBV11-2, the J call TRBJ2-1; D is perhaps TRBD2 (5 bases). V gave up 0 bases and J gave up 4 bases, with 13 bases separating them. This CDR3 contains 16 residues. The V gene's germline CDR1 is SGHAT and CDR2 FQNNGV. This CDR3 is CASSLDGVRGYNEQFF. DNA of the CDR3: TGTGCCAGCAGCTTAGATGGAGTCAGAGGGTACAATGAGCAGTTCTTC. Full variable domain (rest looked up from reference TRBV11-2 and TRBJ2-1): EAGVAQSPRYKIIEKRQSVAFWCNPISGHATLYWYQQILGQGPKLLIQFQNNGVVDDSQLPKDRFSAERLKGVDSTLKIQPAKLEDSAVYLCASSLDGVRGYNEQFFGPGTRLTVL.

This clone was seen only once. This sequence joins TRBV27 and TRBJ2-3, with D possibly TRBD2 on 6 matching bases. This CDR3 is built from 15 residues. Germline V gene data show CDR1 as MNHEY and CDR2 as SMNVEV (reference sequence). V lost 6 bases to trimming and J lost 2 bases, with 15 bases between them. The CDR3, as DNA: TGTGCCAGCAGCCTCAATGCGGGATTCACAGATACGCAGTATTTT. Encoded protein: CASSLNAGFTDTQYF.

As concerns this clone: Other DNA sequences in the same sample also yield this CDR3. The chain joins TRBV6-5 to TRBJ2-7; 7 bases line up with TRBD1. With V trimmed by 6 bases and J by 0 bases, 5 bases remained unmatched. CDR3 length: 14 amino acids. Germline values: CDR1 MNHEY, CDR2 SVGAGI. The CDR3 here is CASSLTGSSYEQYF. The DNA of the CDR3 is TGTGCCAGCAGCTTGACAGGGAGCTCCTACGAGCAGTACTTC.

This clone has only one observation. The J gene is TRBJ2-3, the V gene TRBV28, with 7 bases aligning to TRBD1. The germline gives CDR1 MDHEN, CDR2 SYDVKM. CDR3 length: 19 amino acids. J gave up 5 bases and V 4 bases, and 21 bases lay outside the gene matches. The CDR3 sequence: CASSSRDSQKSPTLDTQYF. In DNA form, the CDR3 reads TGTGCCAGCAGTTCCCGGGACAGCCAAAAGTCCCCGACCTTAGATACGCAGTATTTT. The complete variable domain, with remaining parts taken from reference TRBV28 and TRBJ2-3, reads DVKVTQSSRYLVKRTGEKVFLECVQDMDHENMFWYRQDPGLGLRLIYFSYDVKMKEKGDIPEGYSVSREKKERFSLILESASTNQTSMYLCASSSRDSQKSPTLDTQYFGPGTRLTVL.

V gene TRBV5-5 combines with J gene TRBJ2-1; 7 nucleotides line up with TRBD1. Trimming cost V 3 bases and J 5 bases; bases outside gene matches: 11. The CDR3 totals 16 residues. Germline values: CDR1 SGHKS, CDR2 YYEKEE (reference sequence). CDR3 bases: TGTGCCAGCAGCTCTCTCCGGGACAGCCTGAACAATGAGCAGTTCTTC. Translated: CASSSLRDSLNNEQFF. Filled out from reference TRBV5-5 and TRBJ2-1, the complete variable domain reads DAGVTQSPTHLIKTRGQQVTLRCSPISGHKSVSWYQQVLGQGPQFIFQYYEKEERGRGNFPDRFSARQFPNYSSELNVNALLLGDSALYLCASSSLRDSLNNEQFFGPGTRLTVL.

The chain's CDR3 is CASSDSSQEEAFF. As DNA, the CDR3 is TGTGCCAGCAGTGATAGTTCCCAAGAAGAAGCTTTCTTT. The J gene is TRBJ1-1, the V gene TRBV6-1, with D unresolved. CDR1 is MNHNS, CDR2 SASEGT, per germline. V shed 3 bases and J shed 8 bases, with 13 bases lying between them. This CDR3 has 13 amino acids.

The CDR3 sequence: CASSQDRGEQFF. In DNA form, the CDR3 reads TGCGCCAGCAGCCAAGATAGGGGGGAGCAGTTCTTC. V gene TRBV4-1 combines with J gene TRBJ2-1; maybe TRBD1 (6 bases). Germline V lookup: CDR1 MGHRA, CDR2 YSYEKL. The CDR3 loop spans 12 amino acids. The V end was cut by 0 bases, the J end by 10 bases, with 7 bases between.

The chain is built from TRBV13 and TRBJ1-4, with unresolved D. This CDR3 has 14 amino acids. Trimming pared 3 bases from V and 8 bases from J, leaving 13 bases between. Germline CDR1 and CDR2: PRHDT and FYEKMQ (reference sequence). CDR3 sequence reads: CASSFGPDGEKLFF. Written as DNA, the CDR3 is TGTGCCAGCAGCTTCGGACCCGACGGCGAAAAACTGTTTTTT. The whole variable domain, filled in from reference TRBV13 and TRBJ1-4, reads AAGVIQSPRHLIKEKRETATLKCYPIPRHDTVYWYQQGPGQDPQFLISFYEKMQSDKGSIPDRFSAQQFSDYHSELNMSSLELGDSALYFCASSFGPDGEKLFFGSGTQLSVL.

This clone was seen a handful of times. The genes are TRBV19 and TRBJ1-2; no clear D. The CDR3 runs 15 residues. CDR1 and CDR2 (germline): LNHDA, SQIVND (reference sequence). Trimming removed 6 bases from V and 8 bases from J, with 22 bases in between. CDR3 DNA sequence: TGTGCCAGTAGGCCATTGAACAGCCTCAACCCCGGCTACACCTTC. Translation: CASRPLNSLNPGYTF. The full variable domain, with the rest looked up from reference TRBV19 and TRBJ1-2, is DGGITQSPKYLFRKEGQNVTLSCEQNLNHDAMYWYRQDPGQGLRLIYYSQIVNDFQKGDIAEGYSVSREKKESFPLTVTSAQKNPTAFYLCASRPLNSLNPGYTFGSGTRLTVV.

The V and J genes are TRBV4-1 and TRBJ2-3, with 8 bases lining up with TRBD2. The CDR3 runs 16 residues. The germline V gene encodes CDR1 MGHRA and CDR2 YSYEKL. The V segment lost 1 base and the J segment 2 bases; nucleotides outside the gene matches: 5. CDR3: CASSQVVSGATDTQYF. The CDR3 DNA reads as TGCGCCAGCAGCCAAGTTGTTAGCGGGGCCACAGATACGCAGTATTTT.

This chain links TRBV30 with TRBJ2-1; 7 bases map to TRBD1. Per germline, CDR1 GTSNPN and CDR2 SVGIG (reference sequence). With V trimmed by 0 bases and J by 8 bases, 4 bases remained unmatched. This CDR3 has 13 residues. CDR3 loop: CAWSVRQGYEQFF. DNA of the CDR3: TGTGCCTGGAGTGTACGACAGGGATATGAGCAGTTCTTC.

The genes are TRBV19 and TRBJ2-3; 9 bases agree with TRBD1. Germline CDR1 and CDR2: LNHDA and SQIVND (reference sequence). The CDR3 covers 16 residues. With 5 bases clipped from V and 8 bases from J, the junction kept 14 bases outside the gene matches. The CDR3 sequence is CASSSPGQGPFSTQYF. In DNA, the CDR3 is TGTGCCAGTAGTTCACCGGGACAGGGACCTTTCTCTACGCAGTATTTT.